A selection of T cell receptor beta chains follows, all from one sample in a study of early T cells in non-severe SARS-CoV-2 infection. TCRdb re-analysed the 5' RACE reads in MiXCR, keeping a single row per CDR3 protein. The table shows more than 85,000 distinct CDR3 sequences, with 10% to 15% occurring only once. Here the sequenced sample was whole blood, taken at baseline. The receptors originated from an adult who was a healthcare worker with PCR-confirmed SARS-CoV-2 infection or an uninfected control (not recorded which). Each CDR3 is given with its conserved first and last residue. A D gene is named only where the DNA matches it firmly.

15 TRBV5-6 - CASSLFQGKTYEQYF
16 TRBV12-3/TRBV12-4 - CASSLSMTDSNQPQHF
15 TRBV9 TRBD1 CASSVLGQGAGEQYF
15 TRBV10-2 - CASRDYPENTGELFF
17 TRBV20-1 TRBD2 CSALPGLAGGSQETQYF
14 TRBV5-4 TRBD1 CASSITGENTEAFF
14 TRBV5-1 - CASSLEARKGKLFF
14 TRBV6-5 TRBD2 CASSYQRGEETQYF
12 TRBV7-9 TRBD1 CASRRDRDEQYF
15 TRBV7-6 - CASSLATGLNEKLFF
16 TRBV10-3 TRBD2 CAISEGLAGRQDTQYF
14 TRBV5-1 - CASSPFAEENIQYF
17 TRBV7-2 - CASSSVGPSSYNSPLHF
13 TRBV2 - CASGAERTDTQHF
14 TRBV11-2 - CASSPGAGTGEAFF
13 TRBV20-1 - CSASDGMNTEAFF
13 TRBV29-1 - CSAVGLLNTEAFF
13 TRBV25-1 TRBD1 CASSTGAGYGYTF
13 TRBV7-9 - CASSLESITEAFF
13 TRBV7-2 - CASSLYRTDEAFF
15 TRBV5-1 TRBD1 CASSSWTGTDSPLHF
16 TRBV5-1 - CASSFGGRIAKNIQYF
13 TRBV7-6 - CASSLGGFGEAFF
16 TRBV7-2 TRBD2 CASSLASGLLTDTQYF
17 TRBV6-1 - CASRANRGGVSTDTQYF
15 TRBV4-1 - CASSQVGVTTDTQYF
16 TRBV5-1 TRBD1 CASTLQGAATNTEAFF
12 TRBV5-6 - CASSPYNSPLHF
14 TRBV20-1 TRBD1 CSGELTGENTEAFF
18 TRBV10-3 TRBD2 CAISPGLAGGFGTDTQYF
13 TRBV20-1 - CSVSTGTLYEQYF
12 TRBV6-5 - CASSPGGHEQYF
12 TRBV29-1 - CSVGEGGYGYTF
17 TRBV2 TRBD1 CASRPGTGQSGANVLTF
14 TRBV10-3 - CAIRFGPSTDTQYF
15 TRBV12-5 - CASGLPQGGKETQYF
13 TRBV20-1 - CSARDGGRYEQYF
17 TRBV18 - CASSLNRQTVSYNEQFF
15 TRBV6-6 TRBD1 CASSYEAGGFNEQFF
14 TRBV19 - CASSIASGNEKLFF
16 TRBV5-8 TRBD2 CASSVTVAGGYNEQFF
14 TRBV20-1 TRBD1 CSANHGQGTYEQYF
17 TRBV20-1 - CSASPHTGYEMNTEAFF
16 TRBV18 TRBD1 CASSPRDRGSKETQYF
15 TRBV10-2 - CASSEELTLNTEAFF
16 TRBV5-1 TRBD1 CASSLEITGALNTQYF
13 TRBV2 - CASSKGEIQPQHF
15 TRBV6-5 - CASSYSGRVNYGYTF
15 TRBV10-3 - CAISDWGAPYNEQFF
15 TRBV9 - CASSVDHRVNEKLFF
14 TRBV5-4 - CASSLPTDQETQYF
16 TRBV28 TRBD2 CASSLAPGLGYNEQFF
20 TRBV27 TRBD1 CASSLYNPKDRQGVTQPQHF
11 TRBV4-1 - CASRRNTEAFF
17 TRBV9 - CASSPTPRSTSYNEQFF
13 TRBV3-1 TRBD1 CASRTGLPYEQYF
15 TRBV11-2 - CASSFGAGWGYEQYF
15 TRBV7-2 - CASSLGGSHRDGYTF
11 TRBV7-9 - CASSRESEQYF